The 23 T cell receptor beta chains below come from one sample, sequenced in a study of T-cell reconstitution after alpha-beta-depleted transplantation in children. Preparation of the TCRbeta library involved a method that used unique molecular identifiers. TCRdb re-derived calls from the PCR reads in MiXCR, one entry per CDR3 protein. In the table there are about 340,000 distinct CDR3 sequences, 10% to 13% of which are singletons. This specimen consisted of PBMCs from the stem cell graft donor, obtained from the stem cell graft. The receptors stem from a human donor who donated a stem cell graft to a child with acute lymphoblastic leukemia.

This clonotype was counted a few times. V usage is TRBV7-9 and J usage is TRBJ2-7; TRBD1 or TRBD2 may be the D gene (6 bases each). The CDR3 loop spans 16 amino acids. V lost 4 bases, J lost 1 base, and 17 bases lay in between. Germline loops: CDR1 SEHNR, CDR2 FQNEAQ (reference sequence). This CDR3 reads CASSSIWGAESYEQYF. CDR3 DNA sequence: TGTGCCAGCAGCTCCATTTGGGGGGCGGAATCCTACGAGCAGTACTTC. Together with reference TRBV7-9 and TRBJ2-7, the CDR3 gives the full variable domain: DTGVSQNPRHKITKRGQNVTFRCDPISEHNRLYWYRQTLGQGPEFLTYFQNEAQLEKSRLLSDRFSAERPKGSFSTLEIQRTEQGDSAMYLCASSSIWGAESYEQYFGPGTRLTVT.

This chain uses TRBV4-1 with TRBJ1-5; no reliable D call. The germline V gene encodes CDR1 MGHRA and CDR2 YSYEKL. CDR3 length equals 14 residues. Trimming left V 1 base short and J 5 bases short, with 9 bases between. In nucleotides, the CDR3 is TGCGCCAGCAGCCAAGTTAGGAGGGATCAGCCCCAGCATTTT. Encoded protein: CASSQVRRDQPQHF.

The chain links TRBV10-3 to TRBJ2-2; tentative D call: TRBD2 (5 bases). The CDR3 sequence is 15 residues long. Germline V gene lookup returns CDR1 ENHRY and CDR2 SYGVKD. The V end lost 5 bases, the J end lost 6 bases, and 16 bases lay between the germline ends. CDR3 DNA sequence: TGTGCCATCAGTAGTAGGTGGGAGAAAGCCGGGGAGCTGTTTTTT. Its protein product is CAISSRWEKAGELFF.

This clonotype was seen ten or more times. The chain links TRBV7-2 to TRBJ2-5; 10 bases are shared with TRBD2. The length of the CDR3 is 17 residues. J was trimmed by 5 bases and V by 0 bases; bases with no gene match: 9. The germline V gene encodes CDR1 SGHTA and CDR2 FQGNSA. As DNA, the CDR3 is TGTGCCAGCAGCTTAGCGGGTCTAGCGGGAGTTGGGGAGACCCAGTACTTC. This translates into CASSLAGLAGVGETQYF.

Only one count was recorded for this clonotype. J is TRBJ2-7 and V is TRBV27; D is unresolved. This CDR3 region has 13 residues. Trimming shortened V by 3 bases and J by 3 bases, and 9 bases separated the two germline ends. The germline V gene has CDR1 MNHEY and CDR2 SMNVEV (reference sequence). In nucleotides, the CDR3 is TGTGCCAGCAGTTTGGAGCCGAGCTACGAGCAGTACTTC. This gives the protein CASSLEPSYEQYF.

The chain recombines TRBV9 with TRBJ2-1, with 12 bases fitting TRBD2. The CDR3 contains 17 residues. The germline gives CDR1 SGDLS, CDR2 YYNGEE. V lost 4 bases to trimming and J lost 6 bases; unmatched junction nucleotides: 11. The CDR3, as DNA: TGTGCCAGCAGCCCTCGACTAGCGGGAGAGGGCATCAATGAGCAGTTCTTC. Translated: CASSPRLAGEGINEQFF.

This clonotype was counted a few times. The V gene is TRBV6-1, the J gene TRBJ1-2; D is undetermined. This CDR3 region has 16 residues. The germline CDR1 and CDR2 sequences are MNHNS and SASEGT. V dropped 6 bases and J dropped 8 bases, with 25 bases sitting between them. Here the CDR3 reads CASSPLLVPFDVGYTF. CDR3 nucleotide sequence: TGTGCCAGCAGCCCTCTCCTCGTCCCTTTCGACGTGGGCTACACCTTC.

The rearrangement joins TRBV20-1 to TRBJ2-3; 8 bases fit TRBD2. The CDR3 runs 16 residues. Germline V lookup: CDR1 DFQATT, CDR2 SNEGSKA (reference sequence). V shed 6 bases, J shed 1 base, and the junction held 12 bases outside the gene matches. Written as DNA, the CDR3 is TGCAGTGCCGTCATAGCGGGACCGGCGGGCACAGATACGCAGTATTTT. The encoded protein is CSAVIAGPAGTDTQYF.

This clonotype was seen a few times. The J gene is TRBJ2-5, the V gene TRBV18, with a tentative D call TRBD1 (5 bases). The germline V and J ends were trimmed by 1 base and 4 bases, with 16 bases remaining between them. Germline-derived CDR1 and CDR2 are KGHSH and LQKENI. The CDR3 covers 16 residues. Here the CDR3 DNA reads TGTGCCAGCTCACCACTGGACAACTCAAGGGTAGAGACCCAGTACTTC. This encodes CASSPLDNSRVETQYF. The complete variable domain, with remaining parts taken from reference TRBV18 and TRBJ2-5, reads NAGVMQNPRHLVRRRGQEARLRCSPMKGHSHVYWYRQLPEEGLKFMVYLQKENIIDESGMPKERFSAEFPKEGPSILRIQQVVRGDSAAYFCASSPLDNSRVETQYFGPGTRLLVL.

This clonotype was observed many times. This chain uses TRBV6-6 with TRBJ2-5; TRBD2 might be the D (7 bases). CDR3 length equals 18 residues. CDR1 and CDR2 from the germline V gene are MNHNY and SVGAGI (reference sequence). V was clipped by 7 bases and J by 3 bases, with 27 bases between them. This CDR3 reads CASMHRGLAEQEKETQYF. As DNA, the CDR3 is TGTGCCAGCATGCATCGGGGGCTAGCGGAACAAGAGAAAGAGACCCAGTACTTC.

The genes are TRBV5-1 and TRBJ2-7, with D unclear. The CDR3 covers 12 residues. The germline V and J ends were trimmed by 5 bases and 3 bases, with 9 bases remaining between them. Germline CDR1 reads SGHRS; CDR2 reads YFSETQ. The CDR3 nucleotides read TGCGCCAGCAGGAGGAACGACTACGAGCAGTACTTC. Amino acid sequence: CASRRNDYEQYF. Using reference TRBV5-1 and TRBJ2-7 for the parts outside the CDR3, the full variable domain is KAGVTQTPRYLIKTRGQQVTLSCSPISGHRSVSWYQQTPGQGLQFLFEYFSETQRNKGNFPGRFSGRQFSNSRSEMNVSTLELGDSALYLCASRRNDYEQYFGPGTRLTVT.

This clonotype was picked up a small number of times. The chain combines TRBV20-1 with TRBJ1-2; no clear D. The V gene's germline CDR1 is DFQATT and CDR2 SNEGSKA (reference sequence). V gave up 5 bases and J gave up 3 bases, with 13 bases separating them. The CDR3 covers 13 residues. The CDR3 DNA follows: TGCAGTGCTGAGGAGGAGGGTTACTATGGCTACACCTTC. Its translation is CSAEEEGYYGYTF.

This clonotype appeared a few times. The CDR3 nucleotides read TGTGCTAGTGGTTATGGAAGCGGGAGGGGATCCTACAATGAGCAGTTCTTC. It translates to CASGYGSGRGSYNEQFF. The chain couples TRBV12-5 to TRBJ2-1, with TRBD2 matching over 10 bases. CDR1 and CDR2 (germline): LGHNT, FRNRAP. The CDR3 has 17 amino acids. V trimming: 4 bases; J trimming: 1 base; junction bases outside the gene matches: 7.

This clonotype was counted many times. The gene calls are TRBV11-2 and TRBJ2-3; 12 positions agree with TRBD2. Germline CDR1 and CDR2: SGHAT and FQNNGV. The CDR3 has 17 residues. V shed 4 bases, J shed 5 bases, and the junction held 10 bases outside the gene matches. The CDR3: CASSSSLAGGPRDTQYF. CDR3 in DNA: TGTGCCAGCAGCTCGTCCCTAGCGGGAGGGCCTAGAGATACGCAGTATTTT.

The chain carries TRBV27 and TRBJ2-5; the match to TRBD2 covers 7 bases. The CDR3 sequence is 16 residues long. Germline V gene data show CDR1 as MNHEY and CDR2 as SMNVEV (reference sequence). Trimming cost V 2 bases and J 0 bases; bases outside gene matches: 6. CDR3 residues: CASSLASGAYQETQYF. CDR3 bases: TGTGCCAGCAGTTTAGCTAGCGGAGCGTACCAAGAGACCCAGTACTTC.

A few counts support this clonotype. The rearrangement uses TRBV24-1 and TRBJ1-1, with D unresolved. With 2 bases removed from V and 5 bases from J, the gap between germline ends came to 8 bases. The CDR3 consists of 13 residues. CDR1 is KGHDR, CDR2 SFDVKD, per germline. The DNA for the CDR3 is TGTGCCACCAGTGATTCTTACTTGACTGAAGCTTTCTTT. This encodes CATSDSYLTEAFF.

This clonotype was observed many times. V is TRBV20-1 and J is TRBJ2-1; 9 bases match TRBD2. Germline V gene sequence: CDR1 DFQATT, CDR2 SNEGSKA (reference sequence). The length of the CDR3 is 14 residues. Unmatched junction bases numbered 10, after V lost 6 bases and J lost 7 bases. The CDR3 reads CSATHGLARNEQFF. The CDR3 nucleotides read TGCAGTGCCACGCATGGACTAGCGCGAAATGAGCAGTTCTTC.

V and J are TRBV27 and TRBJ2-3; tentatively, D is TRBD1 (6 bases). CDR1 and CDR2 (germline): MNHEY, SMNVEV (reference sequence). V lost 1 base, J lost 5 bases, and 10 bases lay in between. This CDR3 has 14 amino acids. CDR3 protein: CASSLLDSLDTQYF. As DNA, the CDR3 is TGTGCCAGCAGTTTATTGGACAGTTTAGATACGCAGTATTTT.

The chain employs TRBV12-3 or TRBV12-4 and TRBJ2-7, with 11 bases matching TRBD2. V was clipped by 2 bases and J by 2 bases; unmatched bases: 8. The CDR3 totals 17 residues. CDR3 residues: CASSLPLVAGGTYEQYF. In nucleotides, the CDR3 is TGTGCCAGCAGTTTACCCTTGGTAGCGGGAGGGACCTACGAGCAGTACTTC.

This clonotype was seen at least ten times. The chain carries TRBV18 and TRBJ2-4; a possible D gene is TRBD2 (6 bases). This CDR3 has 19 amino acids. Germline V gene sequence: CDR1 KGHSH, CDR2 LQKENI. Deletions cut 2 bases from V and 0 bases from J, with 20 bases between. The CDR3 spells CASSPFVTRTGIAKNIQYF. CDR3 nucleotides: TGTGCCAGCTCACCATTCGTGACTAGAACGGGTATAGCCAAAAACATTCAGTACTTC.

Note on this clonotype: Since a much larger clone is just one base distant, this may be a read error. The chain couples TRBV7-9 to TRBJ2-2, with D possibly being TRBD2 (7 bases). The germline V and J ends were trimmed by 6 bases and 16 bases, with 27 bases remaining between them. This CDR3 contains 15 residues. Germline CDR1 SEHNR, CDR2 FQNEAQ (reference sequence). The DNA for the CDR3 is TGTGCCAGCAGTACGCCCCGACGGAACACCGGGGGGCCGTTTTTT. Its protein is CASSTPRRNTGGPFF.

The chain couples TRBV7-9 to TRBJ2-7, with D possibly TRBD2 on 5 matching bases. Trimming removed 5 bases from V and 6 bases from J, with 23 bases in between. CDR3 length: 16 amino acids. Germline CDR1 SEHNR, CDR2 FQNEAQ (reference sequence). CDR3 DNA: TGTGCCAGCAGCCTAGGGAGTCTAGCAGCTCTTACCGAGCAGTACTTC. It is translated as CASSLGSLAALTEQYF. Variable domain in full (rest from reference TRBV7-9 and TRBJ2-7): DTGVSQNPRHKITKRGQNVTFRCDPISEHNRLYWYRQTLGQGPEFLTYFQNEAQLEKSRLLSDRFSAERPKGSFSTLEIQRTEQGDSAMYLCASSLGSLAALTEQYFGPGTRLTVT.

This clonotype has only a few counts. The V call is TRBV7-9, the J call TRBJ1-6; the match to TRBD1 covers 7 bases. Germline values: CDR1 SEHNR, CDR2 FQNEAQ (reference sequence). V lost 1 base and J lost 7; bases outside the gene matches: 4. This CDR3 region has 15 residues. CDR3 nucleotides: TGTGCCAGCAGCTTAGGAGGGACAGCCAATTCACCCCTCCACTTT. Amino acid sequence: CASSLGGTANSPLHF.